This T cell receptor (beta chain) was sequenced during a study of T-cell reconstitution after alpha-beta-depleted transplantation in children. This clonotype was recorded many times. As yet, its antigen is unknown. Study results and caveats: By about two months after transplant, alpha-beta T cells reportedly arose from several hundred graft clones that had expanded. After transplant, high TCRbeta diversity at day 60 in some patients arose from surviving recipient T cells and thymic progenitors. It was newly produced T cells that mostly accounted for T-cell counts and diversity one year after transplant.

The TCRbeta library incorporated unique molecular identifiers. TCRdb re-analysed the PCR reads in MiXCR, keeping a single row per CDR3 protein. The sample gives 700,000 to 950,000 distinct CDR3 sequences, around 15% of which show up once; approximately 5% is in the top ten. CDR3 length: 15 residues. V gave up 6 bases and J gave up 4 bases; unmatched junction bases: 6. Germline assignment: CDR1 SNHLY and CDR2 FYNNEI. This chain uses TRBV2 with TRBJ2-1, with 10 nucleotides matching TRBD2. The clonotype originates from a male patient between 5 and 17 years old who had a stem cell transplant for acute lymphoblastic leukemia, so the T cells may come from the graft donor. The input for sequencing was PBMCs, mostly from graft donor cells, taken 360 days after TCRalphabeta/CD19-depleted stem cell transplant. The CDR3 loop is CASRERTSGYNEQFF. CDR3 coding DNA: TGTGCCAGCAGGGAGCGGACTAGCGGTTACAATGAGCAGTTCTTC.